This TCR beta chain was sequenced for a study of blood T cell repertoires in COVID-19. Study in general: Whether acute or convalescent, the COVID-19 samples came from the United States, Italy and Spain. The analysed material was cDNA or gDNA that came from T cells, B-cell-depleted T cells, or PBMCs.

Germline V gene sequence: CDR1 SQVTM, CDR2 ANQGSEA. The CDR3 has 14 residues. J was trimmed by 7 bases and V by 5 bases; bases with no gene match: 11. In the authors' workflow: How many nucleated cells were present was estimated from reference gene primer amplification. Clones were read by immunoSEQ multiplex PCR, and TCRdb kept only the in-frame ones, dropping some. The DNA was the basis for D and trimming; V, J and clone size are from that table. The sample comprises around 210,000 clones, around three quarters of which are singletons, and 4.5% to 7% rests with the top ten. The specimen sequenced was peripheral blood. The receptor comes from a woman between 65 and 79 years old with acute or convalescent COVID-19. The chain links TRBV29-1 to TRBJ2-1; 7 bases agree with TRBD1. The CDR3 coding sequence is TGCAGCGTTAACAGAGGGGGCCCATGGAATGAGCAGTTCTTC. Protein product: CSVNRGGPWNEQFF.